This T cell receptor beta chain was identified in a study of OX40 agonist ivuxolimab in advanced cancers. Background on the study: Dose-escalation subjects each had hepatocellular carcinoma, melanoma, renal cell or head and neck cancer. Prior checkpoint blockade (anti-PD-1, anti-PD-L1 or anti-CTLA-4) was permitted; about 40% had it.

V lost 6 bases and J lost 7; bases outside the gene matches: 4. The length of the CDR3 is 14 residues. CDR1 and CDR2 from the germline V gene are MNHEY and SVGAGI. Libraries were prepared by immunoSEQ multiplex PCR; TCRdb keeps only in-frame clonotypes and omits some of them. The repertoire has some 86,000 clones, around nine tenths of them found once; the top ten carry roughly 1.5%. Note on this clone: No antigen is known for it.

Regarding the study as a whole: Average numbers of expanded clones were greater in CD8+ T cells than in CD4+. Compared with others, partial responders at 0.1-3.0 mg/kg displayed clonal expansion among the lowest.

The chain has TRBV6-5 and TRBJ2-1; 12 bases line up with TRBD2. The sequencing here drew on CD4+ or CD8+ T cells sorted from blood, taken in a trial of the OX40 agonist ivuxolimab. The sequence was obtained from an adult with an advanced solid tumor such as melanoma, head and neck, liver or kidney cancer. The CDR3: CASSRLAGVNEQFF. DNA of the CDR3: TGTGCCAGCAGCCGACTAGCGGGGGTAAATGAGCAGTTCTTC.